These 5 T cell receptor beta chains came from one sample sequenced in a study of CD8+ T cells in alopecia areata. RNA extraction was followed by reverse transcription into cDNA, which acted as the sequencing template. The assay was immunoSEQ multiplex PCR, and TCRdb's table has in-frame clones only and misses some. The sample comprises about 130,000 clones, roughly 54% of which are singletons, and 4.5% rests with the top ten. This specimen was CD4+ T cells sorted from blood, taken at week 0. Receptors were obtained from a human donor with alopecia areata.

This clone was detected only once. CDR3 sequence reads: CASSLAWSSGRNNEQFF. CDR3 sequence (DNA): TGCGCCAGCAGCTTGGCCTGGTCTAGCGGGAGGAACAATGAGCAGTTCTTC. The rearrangement links TRBV5-1 to TRBJ2-1; 11 bases are shared with TRBD2. The germline CDR1 and CDR2 sequences are SGHRS and YFSETQ. CDR3 size: 17 residues. V lost 0 bases, J lost 5 bases, and 7 bases stayed unmatched.

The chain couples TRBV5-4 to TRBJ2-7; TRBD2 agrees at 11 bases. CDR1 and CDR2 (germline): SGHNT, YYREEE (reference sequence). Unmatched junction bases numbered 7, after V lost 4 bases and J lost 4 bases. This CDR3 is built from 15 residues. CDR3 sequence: CASSHLAGGRYEQYF. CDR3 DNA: TGTGCCAGCAGCCATCTAGCGGGAGGTCGATACGAGCAGTACTTC.

As DNA, the CDR3 is TGTGCCAGCAGCCGACTCCCGAGGGGGGATTCTGGGGCCAACGTCCTGACTTTC. It yields the protein CASSRLPRGDSGANVLTF. This chain uses TRBV27 with TRBJ2-6; possibly TRBD1 or TRBD2 for D (6 bases each). The V gene lost 6 bases and the J gene lost 1 base, with 19 bases spanning the gap. Germline-derived CDR1 and CDR2 are MNHEY and SMNVEV (reference sequence). This CDR3 contains 18 residues.

In DNA, the CDR3 is TGTGCCAGCAGTTATTTAGGTAGCGCAGCCTACGAGCAGTACTTC. It specifies CASSYLGSAAYEQYF. The chain recombines TRBV27 with TRBJ2-7; tentatively, D is TRBD2 (5 bases). Germline values: CDR1 MNHEY, CDR2 SMNVEV (reference sequence). V was pared by 4 bases and J by 2 bases, with 15 bases between. CDR3 length equals 15 residues.

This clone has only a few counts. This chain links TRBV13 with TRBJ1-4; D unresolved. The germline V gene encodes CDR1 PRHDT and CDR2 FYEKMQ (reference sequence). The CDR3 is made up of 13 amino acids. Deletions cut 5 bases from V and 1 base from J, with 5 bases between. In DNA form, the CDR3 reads TGTGCCAGCAGCCGAGGAACTAATGAAAAACTGTTTTTT. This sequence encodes CASSRGTNEKLFF.